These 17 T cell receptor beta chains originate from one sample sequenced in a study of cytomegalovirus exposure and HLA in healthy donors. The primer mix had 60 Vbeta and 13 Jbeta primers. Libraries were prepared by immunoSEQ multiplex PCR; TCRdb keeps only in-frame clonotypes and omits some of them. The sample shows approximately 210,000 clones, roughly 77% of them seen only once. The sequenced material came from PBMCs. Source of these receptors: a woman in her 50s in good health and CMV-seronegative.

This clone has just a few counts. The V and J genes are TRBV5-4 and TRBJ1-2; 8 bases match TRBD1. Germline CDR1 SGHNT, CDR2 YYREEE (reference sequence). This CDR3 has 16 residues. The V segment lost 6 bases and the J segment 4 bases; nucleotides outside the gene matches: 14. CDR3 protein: CASTQDRAQRLYGYTF. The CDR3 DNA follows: TGTGCCAGCACCCAGGACAGGGCCCAGCGTCTCTATGGCTACACCTTC. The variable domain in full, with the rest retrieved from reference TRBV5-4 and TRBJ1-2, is ETGVTQSPTHLIKTRGQQVTLRCSSQSGHNTVSWYQQALGQGPQFIFQYYREEENGRGNFPPRFSGLQFPNYSSELNVNALELDDSALYLCASTQDRAQRLYGYTFGSGTRLTVV.

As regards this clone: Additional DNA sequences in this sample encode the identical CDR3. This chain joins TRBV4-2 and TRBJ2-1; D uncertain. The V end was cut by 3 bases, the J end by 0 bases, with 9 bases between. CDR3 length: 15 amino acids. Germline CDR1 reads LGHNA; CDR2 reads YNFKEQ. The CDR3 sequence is CASSQELSSYNEQFF. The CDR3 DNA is TGTGCCAGCAGCCAGGAGTTGAGCTCCTACAATGAGCAGTTCTTC.

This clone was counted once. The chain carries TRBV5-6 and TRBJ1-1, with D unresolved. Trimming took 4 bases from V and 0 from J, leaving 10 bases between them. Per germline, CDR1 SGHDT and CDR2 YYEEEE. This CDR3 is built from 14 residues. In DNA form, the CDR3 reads TGTGCCAGCAGCCCCCTCAGTATGAACACTGAAGCTTTCTTT. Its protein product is CASSPLSMNTEAFF.

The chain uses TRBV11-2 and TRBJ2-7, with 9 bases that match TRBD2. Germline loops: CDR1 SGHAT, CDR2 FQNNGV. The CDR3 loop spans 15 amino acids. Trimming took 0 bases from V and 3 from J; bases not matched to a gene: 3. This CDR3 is CASSLEGGRGYEQYF. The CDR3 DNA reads TGTGCCAGCAGCTTAGAGGGCGGGAGGGGCTACGAGCAGTACTTC.

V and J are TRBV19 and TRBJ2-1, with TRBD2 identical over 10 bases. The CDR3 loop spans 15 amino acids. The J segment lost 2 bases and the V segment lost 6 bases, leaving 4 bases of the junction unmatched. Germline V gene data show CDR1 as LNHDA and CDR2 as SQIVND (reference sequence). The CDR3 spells CASRRAGGTYNEQFF. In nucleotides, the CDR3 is TGTGCCAGTAGACGAGCGGGAGGGACCTACAATGAGCAGTTCTTC. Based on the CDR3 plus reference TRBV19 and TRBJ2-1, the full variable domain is DGGITQSPKYLFRKEGQNVTLSCEQNLNHDAMYWYRQDPGQGLRLIYYSQIVNDFQKGDIAEGYSVSREKKESFPLTVTSAQKNPTAFYLCASRRAGGTYNEQFFGPGTRLTVL.

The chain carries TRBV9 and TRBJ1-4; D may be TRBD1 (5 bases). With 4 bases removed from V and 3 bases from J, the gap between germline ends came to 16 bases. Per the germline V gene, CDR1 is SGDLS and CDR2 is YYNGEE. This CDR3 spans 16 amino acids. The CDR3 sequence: CASSTHQGVANEKLFF. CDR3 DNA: TGTGCCAGCAGCACCCATCAAGGGGTCGCTAATGAAAAACTGTTTTTT.

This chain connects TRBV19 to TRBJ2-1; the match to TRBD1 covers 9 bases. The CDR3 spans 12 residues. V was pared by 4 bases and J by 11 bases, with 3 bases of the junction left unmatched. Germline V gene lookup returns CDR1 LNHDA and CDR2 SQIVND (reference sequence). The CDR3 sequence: CASSTDRGKQFF. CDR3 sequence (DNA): TGTGCCAGTAGTACGGACAGGGGCAAGCAGTTCTTC. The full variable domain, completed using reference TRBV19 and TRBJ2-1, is DGGITQSPKYLFRKEGQNVTLSCEQNLNHDAMYWYRQDPGQGLRLIYYSQIVNDFQKGDIAEGYSVSREKKESFPLTVTSAQKNPTAFYLCASSTDRGKQFFGPGTRLTVL.

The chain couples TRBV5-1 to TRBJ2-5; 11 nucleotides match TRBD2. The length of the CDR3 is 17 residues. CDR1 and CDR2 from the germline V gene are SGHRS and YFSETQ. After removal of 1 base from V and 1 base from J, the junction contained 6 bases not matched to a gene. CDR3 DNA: TGCGCCAGCAGCTTGCCCCCTAGCGGGGGGCTCCAAGAGACCCAGTACTTC. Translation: CASSLPPSGGLQETQYF.

The chain's CDR3 is CASHRDYDTDTQYF. As DNA, the CDR3 is TGCGCCAGCCACCGGGACTATGACACAGATACGCAGTATTTT. This chain links TRBV5-1 with TRBJ2-3, with TRBD2 matching over 7 bases. This CDR3 spans 14 amino acids. The germline V gene has CDR1 SGHRS and CDR2 YFSETQ. J was trimmed by 2 bases and V by 7 bases; bases with no gene match: 7. The full variable domain, in which reference TRBV5-1 and TRBJ2-3 provide the parts outside the CDR3, is KAGVTQTPRYLIKTRGQQVTLSCSPISGHRSVSWYQQTPGQGLQFLFEYFSETQRNKGNFPGRFSGRQFSNSRSEMNVSTLELGDSALYLCASHRDYDTDTQYFGPGTRLTVL.

The CDR3 nucleotides are TGTGCCAGCACCCAGGGGGCGCCTAACTATGGCTACACCTTC. This translates into CASTQGAPNYGYTF. The chain is built from TRBV6-1 and TRBJ1-2; 8 nucleotides match TRBD1. Unmatched junction bases numbered 4, after V lost 7 bases and J lost 0 bases. CDR1 and CDR2 (germline): MNHNS, SASEGT. This CDR3 has 14 amino acids.

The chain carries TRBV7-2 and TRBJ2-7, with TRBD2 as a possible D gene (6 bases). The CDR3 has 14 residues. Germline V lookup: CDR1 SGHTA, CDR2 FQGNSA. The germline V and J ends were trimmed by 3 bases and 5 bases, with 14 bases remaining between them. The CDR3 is CASSLGRENNEQYF. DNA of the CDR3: TGTGCCAGCAGCTTGGGTCGGGAGAACAACGAGCAGTACTTC.

CDR3 in DNA: TGTGCCAGCAGCTTAGCCCTCCCCCGGTATGGCTACACCTTC. It codes for CASSLALPRYGYTF. The chain couples TRBV7-9 to TRBJ1-2; no clear D. Trimming removed 0 bases at V and 5 bases at J, with 10 bases between. Germline-derived CDR1 and CDR2 are SEHNR and FQNEAQ (reference sequence). The CDR3 length is 14 residues.

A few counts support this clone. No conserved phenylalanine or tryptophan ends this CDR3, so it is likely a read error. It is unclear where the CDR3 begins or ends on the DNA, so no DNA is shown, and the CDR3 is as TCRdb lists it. This CDR3 reads CASSLLSGGR. The V gene is TRBV5-7, the J gene TRBJ1-2; the DNA was not compared with TRBD1, the D call given in the table. TRBV5-7 qualifies as an ORF whose function is uncertain. The CDR3 contains 10 residues when both ends are counted.

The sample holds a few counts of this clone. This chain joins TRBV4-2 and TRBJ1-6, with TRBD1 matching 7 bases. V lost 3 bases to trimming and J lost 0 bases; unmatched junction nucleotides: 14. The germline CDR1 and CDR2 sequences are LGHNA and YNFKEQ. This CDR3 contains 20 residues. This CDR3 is CASSQLDRVDSHSYNSPLHF. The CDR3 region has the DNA TGTGCCAGCAGCCAGCTCGACAGGGTGGATTCCCACTCCTATAATTCACCCCTCCACTTT.

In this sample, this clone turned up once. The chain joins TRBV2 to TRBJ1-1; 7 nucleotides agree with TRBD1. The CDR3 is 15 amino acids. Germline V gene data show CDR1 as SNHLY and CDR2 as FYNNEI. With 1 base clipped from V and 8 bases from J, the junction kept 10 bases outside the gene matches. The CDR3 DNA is TGTGCCAGCAGTGAAGAGGGTATGACAGGGTTGGAAGCTTTCTTT. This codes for CASSEEGMTGLEAFF.

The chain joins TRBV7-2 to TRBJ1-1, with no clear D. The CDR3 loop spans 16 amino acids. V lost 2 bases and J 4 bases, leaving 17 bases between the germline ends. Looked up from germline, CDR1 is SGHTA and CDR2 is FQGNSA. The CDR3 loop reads CASSLLRFLIGTEAFF. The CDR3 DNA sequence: TGTGCCAGCAGCTTATTGCGGTTTTTAATTGGCACTGAAGCTTTCTTT. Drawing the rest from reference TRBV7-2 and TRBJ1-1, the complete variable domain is GAGVSQSPSNKVTEKGKDVELRCDPISGHTALYWYRQSLGQGLEFLIYFQGNSAPDKSGLPSDRFSAERTGGSVSTLTIQRTQQEDSAVYLCASSLLRFLIGTEAFFGQGTRLTVV.

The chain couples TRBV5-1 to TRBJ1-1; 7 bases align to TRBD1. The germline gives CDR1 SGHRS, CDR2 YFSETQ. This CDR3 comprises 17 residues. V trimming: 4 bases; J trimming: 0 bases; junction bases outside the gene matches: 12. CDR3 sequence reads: CASSKLVSTGMNTEAFF. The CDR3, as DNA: TGCGCCAGCAGCAAACTGGTTTCGACAGGGATGAACACTGAAGCTTTCTTT.